This section outlines one T cell receptor (beta chain) sequence together with its context. This clone was counted only a few times. Its antigen target is currently unknown. No clone much larger than this one lies a single base away; base qualities are absent. The sample is drawn from a study of cytomegalovirus exposure and HLA in healthy donors (dated by TCRdb to the late 2010s). Broadly, across the study: An earlier analysis of 587 of the donors reported roughly 300 Gb of sequence data and 95 million to 130 million unique TCR beta sequences obtained from some 200 million T cells. HLA typing included class I and class II loci at four-digit resolution. Among the approximately 420 genotyped donors, around 81% belonged to the genetic ancestry cluster associated with self-reported Caucasian donors. An early release that covered about 600 HLA-typed donors contained approximately 300 gigabases of sequencing data and around 80 million unique TCR sequences. Because of strong linkage in the cohort, five DR-DQ haplotypes were treated as single units for association and clustering. Along with the 666-subject first cohort, a separate validation cohort of over a hundred different subjects was used. The study profiled the T cell repertoires of under 850 subjects by immunosequencing and related them to cytomegalovirus serostatus. The study aimed to test whether cataloging public T cell receptors could reveal signatures of past pathogen exposure. High-throughput TCR immunosequencing, statistical association of individual TCRs with disease status, and machine learning were combined to predict cytomegalovirus infection status. Every repertoire in the discovery cohort had been generated on one and the same sequencing platform. Across approximately 400 genotyped donors of the cohort, an average of about 200,000 unique TCR beta nucleotide sequences per donor were sequenced, and approximately 17% of those sequences were non-productive. The number of donors typed differed by locus, with about 629-630 for A, B, C, DRB1 and DQB1, 522 for DQA1, 606 for DPA1, and some 440 for DPB1. An earlier analysis of approximately 630 of the donors applied high-throughput TCR beta sequencing to assess whether each TCR beta V gene segment acted as functional or pseudogenic. Donor age, sex, ethnicity and CMV serostatus were compiled alongside the repertoire data. A later analysis re-analyzed previously published TCR beta repertoires from roughly 630 donors and added high-resolution HLA genotyping to study TCR occurrence patterns. A later genetic analysis took genome-wide SNP genotypes for about three fifths of the 666 donors and used that subset as a discovery cohort. In the later analysis, no new phenotypic data were used to find candidate immune exposures; instead, reliance was placed on TCR beta sequences and their occurrence across donors.

The receptor library was made with the immunoSEQ multiplex PCR assay. For the multiplex PCR, a mixture combining 60 forward primers for TCR Vbeta segments and 13 reverse primers for TCR Jbeta segments was used. The CDR3 region of rearranged TCR beta genes was amplified from genomic DNA with a multiplex PCR assay. On the Illumina HiSeq System, the amplified TCR beta libraries were sequenced as 87-base-pair reads. On the study's bioinformatics: A later analysis counted approximately 76 million unique TCR beta chains across the 666 repertoires, and about 10 million of these chains were shared by at least two donors. Raw reads were error-corrected and collapsed into unique sequences by a nearest-neighbor algorithm in which closely related sequences were merged to remove PCR and sequencing errors. V, D and J gene segments were assigned by aligning CDR3 sequences to IMGT reference sequences. For a sequence to be retained, a match of at least six nucleotides was required to both a V gene segment and a J gene segment. Rearrangements were called productive when the CDR3 lacked stop codons and stayed in frame with V and J; all others were non-productive. CDR3 was defined according to IMGT convention as the region running from the second conserved V-encoded cysteine to the conserved J-encoded phenylalanine. Sequences without an unambiguous match to a single V gene segment were excluded from the earlier analysis of 587 of the donors. In an earlier analysis of about 590 of the donors, a V segment was called functional when productive rearrangements were above 56.7%, and segregating when the standard deviation between donors exceeded 5%. To diagnose cytomegalovirus status from the catalog of TCR beta chain sequences, a statistical classification framework was built. In a later analysis, V and J genes were assigned by comparing TCR nucleotide sequences against IMGT/GENE-DB human TR gene sequences. The TCRdist pipeline was used in a later analysis to assign CDR3 sequences and most-parsimonious VDJ recombination scenarios. In a later analysis, each TCR beta chain was defined by its CDR3 amino acid sequence together with its V-gene family, and reads lacking a unique V-gene family were excluded. A later analysis removed roughly 590 highly shared, low-generation-probability nucleotide sequences to deal with suspected cross-contamination and a sequencing artifact. For each public chain, a later analysis derived a clonal expansion index from normalized ranks of inferred template counts within each repertoire. Generation probabilities in a later analysis came from a VDJ recombination model fitted to out-of-frame rearrangements, and those results were checked against IGoR. In a later analysis, TCR-TCR, TCR-HLA and TCR-CMV co-occurrence was scored with hypergeometric tests, and a repertoire-size bias correction was applied to TCR pairs. A later analysis estimated false discovery rates by permuting HLA or CMV assignments 20 times. A later analysis grouped co-occurring TCRs with DBSCAN, adding TCRdist sequence similarity when clustering within HLA-allele-positive subsets. Co-occurrence clustering excluded repertoires with fewer than 30,000 or more than 120,000 public chains, plus five with anomalous nucleotide sharing. The table comes from immuneACCESS by way of TCRdb, which keeps in-frame sequences with V and J called. Part of the clones is missing from these tables; in studies checked, under half for an unresolved V gene and the rest for unknown reasons. For V, J and clone size, that table is used; D and trimming come from the DNA. The sample data list about 120,000 clones, and roughly 80% of these were observed just once. The ten largest clonotypes hold roughly a fifth of the sample.

The cohort consisted of 600 or so healthy bone marrow donors. At the time of sampling, all cohort members were nominally healthy, though unrecorded immune exposures were likely present. The donor tested CMV seropositive, placing the donor among the roughly 300 seropositive members of the cohort. Every donor gave a peripheral blood sample, and the peripheral blood mononuclear cells from that sample were used for TCR beta sequencing. The Qiagen DNeasy Blood Extraction Kit was used to extract genomic DNA from the blood cell samples. The CDR3, from cysteine to phenylalanine, totals 15 residues. The read is trimmed to its CDR3 DNA, 45 bases read in frame from base 1. Trimming takes 3 bases from V and 10 bases from J, and the germline ends sit 19 bases apart. CDR1 is given as GTSNPN and CDR2 as SVGIG, both from the germline V gene (reference sequence). What the authors observed across the whole study: CMV serostatus was the only immune exposure information available for the cohort. Compared with the 666-donor mean, donors in an Asian-associated ancestry cluster had fewer N-insertions in productive TCRs, according to a later genetic analysis. In a later analysis, HLA-associated TCR beta chains were found to be more clonally expanded and to have lower generation probabilities than equally common non-associated chains. In an earlier analysis of more than 500 of the donors, most TCR beta V segments appeared in productive rearrangements about 87% or about 30% of the time, broadly matching IMGT annotations. Correlated functional status among segregating V segments might be attributable to linkage disequilibrium, but an unknown experimental factor could not be ruled out. Several of the top co-occurrence clusters appeared to be linked to parvovirus B19, influenza, CMV and Epstein-Barr virus, according to a later analysis. In both the original and validation cohorts, the classifier was reported to diagnose cytomegalovirus status with high specificity and sensitivity. This cohort had only TCR beta chains sequenced, and the lack of alpha or paired-chain data limited which features could be detected. When HLA alleles, especially DR and DQ, strongly co-occurred, attributing TCR associations to individual alleles was difficult. Some IMGT-functional V segments, including TRBV6-2 and TRBV6-3, could not be told apart with the 87-base-pair reads, so those segments were excluded. The study listed 150 to 200 TCR beta chains as associated with cytomegalovirus. Because some donors lacked HLA typing at each locus, the association tests relied only on the typed subset. In a later genetic analysis, a missense DCLRE1C variant was associated with V-gene and J-gene trimming of TCR beta chains, and the association was replicated in an independent cohort. A later analysis found that most CMV-associated TCR beta chains appeared HLA-restricted, with HLA associations seemingly driven largely by CMV exposure. In a later analysis, around 15,000 TCR beta sequences were associated with specific HLA alleles at a false discovery rate of 0.05. Sequencing depth was assumed to be roughly uniform across donors in the presence/absence analyses, though that assumption may not hold. A further reported finding was that TCR beta sequences accurately predicted the HLA-A and HLA-B alleles for most subjects in the first cohort. Because counts were too low, some 17 rarely observed V segments, including chromosome 9 orphons, were excluded from the earlier analysis of some 590 of the donors. A group of highly shared sequence variants was considered likely to be a technical artifact of the sequencing pipeline. According to the authors, the approach could potentially be generalized to other disease states and immunological phenotypes. In a later analysis, TCR association rates were found to vary across HLA loci, with the most associated TCRs seen for DRB1 alleles and the fewest for HLA-C alleles. Across donors, most TCR sequences were observed very rarely, whereas some public TCRs were present in many individuals. In vitro tests confirmed that a few of the cytomegalovirus-associated TCR beta chains recognize cytomegalovirus antigens.

The V gene is TRBV30 and the J gene is TRBJ1-6; the D gene is possibly TRBD1, with 5 bases matching. The TCR was taken from a man aged 25-45 years in good health and CMV-seropositive. Material: PBMCs. The DNA is TGTGCCTGGAGCCTCCCCAGCGGGGCCATCTCACCCCTCCACTTT. Translated, it gives CAWSLPSGAISPLHF.